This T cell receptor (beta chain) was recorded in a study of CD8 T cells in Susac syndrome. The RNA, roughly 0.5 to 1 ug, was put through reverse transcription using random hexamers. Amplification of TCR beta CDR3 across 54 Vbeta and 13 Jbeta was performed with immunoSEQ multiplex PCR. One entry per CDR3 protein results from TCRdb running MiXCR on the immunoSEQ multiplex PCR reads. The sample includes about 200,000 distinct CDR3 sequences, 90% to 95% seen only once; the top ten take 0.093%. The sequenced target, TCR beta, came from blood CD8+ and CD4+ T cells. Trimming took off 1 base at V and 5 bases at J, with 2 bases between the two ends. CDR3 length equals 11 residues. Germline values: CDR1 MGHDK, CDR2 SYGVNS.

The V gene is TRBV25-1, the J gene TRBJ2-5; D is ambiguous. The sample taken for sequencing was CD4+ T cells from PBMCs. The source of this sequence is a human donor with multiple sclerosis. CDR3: CASSEWETQYF. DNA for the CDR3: TGTGCCAGCAGTGAATGGGAGACCCAGTACTTC.